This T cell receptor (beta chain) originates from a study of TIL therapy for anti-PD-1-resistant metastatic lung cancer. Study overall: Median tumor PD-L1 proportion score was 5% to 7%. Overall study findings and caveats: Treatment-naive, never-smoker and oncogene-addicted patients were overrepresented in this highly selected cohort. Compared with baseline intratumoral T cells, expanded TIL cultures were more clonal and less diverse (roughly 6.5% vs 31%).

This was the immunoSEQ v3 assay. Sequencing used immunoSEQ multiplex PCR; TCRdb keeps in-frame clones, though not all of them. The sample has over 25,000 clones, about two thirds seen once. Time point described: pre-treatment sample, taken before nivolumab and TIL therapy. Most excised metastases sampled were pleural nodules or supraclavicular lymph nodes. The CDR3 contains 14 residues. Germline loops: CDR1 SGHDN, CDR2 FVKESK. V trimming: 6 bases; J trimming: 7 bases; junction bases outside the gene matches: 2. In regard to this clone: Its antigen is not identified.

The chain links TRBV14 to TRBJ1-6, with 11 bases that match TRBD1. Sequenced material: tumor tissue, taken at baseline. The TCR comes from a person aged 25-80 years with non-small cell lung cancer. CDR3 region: CASSRTGGNSPLHF. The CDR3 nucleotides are TGTGCCAGCAGTCGGACAGGGGGCAATTCACCCCTCCACTTT.